This passage covers 21 T cell receptor beta chains from one sample sequenced in a study of shared clonotypes between healthy human individuals. Sequenced by immunoSEQ multiplex PCR; TCRdb stores in-frame clones only, minus some. The data show over 2 million clones, less than 95% seen once. Sequencing was performed on naive CD4+ T cells from PBMCs. Described subset: CD45RA+ positively selected. The receptor set was obtained from a man aged 18 to 30 in good health. Some clones in this sample may be carry-over from other donors' samples.

The genes are TRBV5-1 and TRBJ2-7; 8 nucleotides align to TRBD2. The ends lost 2 bases at V and 5 bases at J; junction bases unmatched: 6. This CDR3 spans 14 amino acids. CDR1 and CDR2 (germline): SGHRS, YFSETQ. CDR3 sequence (DNA): TGCGCCAGCAGCTTACTAGCGGTCATGGACGAGCAGTACTTC. Translating it yields CASSLLAVMDEQYF.

Notes on this clone: Additional DNA sequences in this sample encode the identical CDR3. The V gene is TRBV5-1, the J gene TRBJ1-2; no clear D gene. Trimming cost V 0 bases and J 8 bases, with 8 bases left between them. The germline gives CDR1 SGHRS, CDR2 YFSETQ. This CDR3 contains 12 residues. The CDR3 reads CASSLGGRGYTF. Here the CDR3 DNA reads TGCGCCAGCAGCTTGGGCGGCCGGGGCTACACCTTC.

V gene TRBV7-8 combines with J gene TRBJ2-1; 9 bases agree with TRBD1. The trim removed 1 base at V and 3 bases at J, leaving 4 bases unmatched. The germline CDR1 and CDR2 sequences are SGHVS and FQNEAQ. This CDR3 contains 16 residues. The CDR3 DNA reads TGTGCCAGCAGCTTAGGGGACAGGGCTAGCTACAATGAGCAGTTCTTC. As protein: CASSLGDRASYNEQFF.

The J gene is TRBJ2-7, the V gene TRBV15; 7 bases match TRBD2. V was pared by 5 bases and J by 4 bases, with 5 bases of the junction left unmatched. CDR1 LNHNV and CDR2 YYDKDF come from the germline V gene (reference sequence). This CDR3 has 13 amino acids. The CDR3 nucleotides are TGTGCCACCAGCCCCAGGGAGGGTTACGAGCAGTACTTC. As protein: CATSPREGYEQYF.

V usage is TRBV7-2 and J usage is TRBJ1-2; weak D call: TRBD1 (5 bases). Trimming shortened V by 1 base and J by 4 bases, and 10 bases separated the two germline ends. This CDR3 has 14 amino acids. The germline V gene encodes CDR1 SGHTA and CDR2 FQGNSA. The CDR3 is CASSLVGAAYGYTF. The CDR3, as DNA: TGTGCCAGCAGCTTAGTTGGGGCAGCCTATGGCTACACCTTC.

Remarks on this clone: A read error may account for a junction end that differs from germline. The chain uses TRBV7-6 and TRBJ2-7; TRBD2 matches at 10 bases. There are 14 residues in the CDR3. Per germline, CDR1 SGHVS and CDR2 FNYEAQ. This chain's CDR3 is CASSLAVSGRPLSF. CDR3 bases: TGTGCCAGCAGCTTAGCGGTTAGCGGGAGGCCCTTGTCCTTC.

The V and J genes are TRBV11-2 and TRBJ2-7; D is ambiguous. This CDR3 region has 14 residues. Trimming took 3 bases from V and 2 from J, leaving 11 bases between them. Germline V CDR1 and CDR2: SGHAT, FQNNGV. CDR3 region: CASSFVTATYEQYF. In nucleotides, the CDR3 is TGTGCCAGCAGCTTCGTTACAGCTACCTACGAGCAGTACTTC.

The V gene is TRBV9, the J gene TRBJ1-3, with 9 bases aligning to TRBD1. The germline CDR1 and CDR2 sequences are SGDLS and YYNGEE. The CDR3 is made up of 21 amino acids. The ends lost 7 bases at V and 1 base at J; junction bases unmatched: 24. The CDR3 DNA sequence: TGTGCCAGCTTTCATGTCCCGGGACAGGGTCGGGGACTAAAATCTGGAAACACCATATATTTT. Its protein is CASFHVPGQGRGLKSGNTIYF.

The count of this clone is one. Different DNA sequences within this sample yield the same CDR3. The V and J genes are TRBV14 and TRBJ1-5; no firm D call. Germline CDR1 SGHDN, CDR2 FVKESK. The CDR3 totals 13 residues. With 1 base removed from V and 7 bases from J, the gap between germline ends came to 8 bases. This CDR3 is CASSQGLGQPQHF. DNA of the CDR3: TGTGCCAGCAGCCAAGGGTTGGGCCAGCCCCAGCATTTT.

In this sample, this clone turned up once. The chain couples TRBV28 to TRBJ2-7; a possible D gene is TRBD1 (6 bases). Trimming shortened V by 8 bases and J by 6 bases, and 14 bases separated the two germline ends. This CDR3 is 12 amino acids long. In germline, CDR1 is MDHEN, CDR2 SYDVKM. CDR3: CASGDIKGEQYF. The CDR3 DNA follows: TGTGCCAGCGGGGACATAAAGGGCGAGCAGTACTTC. Drawing the rest from reference TRBV28 and TRBJ2-7, the complete variable domain is DVKVTQSSRYLVKRTGEKVFLECVQDMDHENMFWYRQDPGLGLRLIYFSYDVKMKEKGDIPEGYSVSREKKERFSLILESASTNQTSMYLCASGDIKGEQYFGPGTRLTVT.

V usage is TRBV6-6 and J usage is TRBJ1-5, with D uncertain. Germline V lookup: CDR1 MNHNY, CDR2 SVGAGI (reference sequence). With 6 bases removed from V and 5 bases from J, the gap between germline ends came to 14 bases. The CDR3 extends over 14 amino acids. CDR3 DNA: TGTGCCAGCAGCCCCACACCAATTGATCAGCCCCAGCATTTT. It translates to CASSPTPIDQPQHF.

The chain is built from TRBV7-2 and TRBJ1-2; no definite D call. The CDR3 runs to 11 residues. Germline assignment: CDR1 SGHTA and CDR2 FQGNSA. V was trimmed by 11 bases and J by 7 bases, leaving 14 bases between them. The DNA of the CDR3 is TGTGCCGGATACCAGTGGGCTGGCTACACCTTC. This sequence encodes CAGYQWAGYTF.

This chain connects TRBV5-1 to TRBJ2-1; no reliable D call. The germline gives CDR1 SGHRS, CDR2 YFSETQ. The CDR3 length is 16 residues. V shed 0 bases and J shed 0 bases, with 10 bases lying between them. CDR3 sequence reads: CASSLVTPSSYNEQFF. CDR3 DNA sequence: TGCGCCAGCAGCTTGGTTACGCCGAGCTCCTACAATGAGCAGTTCTTC.

The chain joins TRBV11-2 to TRBJ2-5; the D is unclear. With 1 base removed from V and 7 bases from J, the gap between germline ends came to 13 bases. Germline CDR1 is SGHAT and CDR2 is FQNNGV. There are 14 residues in the CDR3. The CDR3 loop is CASSLALALGTQYF. CDR3 DNA sequence: TGTGCCAGCAGCTTAGCGCTCGCCCTTGGGACCCAGTACTTC.

The V gene is TRBV11-2, the J gene TRBJ2-5, with D maybe TRBD2 (6 bases). CDR1 SGHAT and CDR2 FQNNGV come from the germline V gene. V lost 5 bases, J lost 1 base, and 14 bases lay in between. This CDR3 is built from 15 residues. CDR3 amino acids: CASSLAGLSQETQYF. The CDR3, as DNA: TGTGCCAGCAGCCTTGCGGGACTTTCCCAAGAGACCCAGTACTTC.

This clone came up a few times. The sample has other DNA sequences that encode this CDR3 too. V is TRBV2 and J is TRBJ1-5, with 11 bases aligning to TRBD1. V lost 6 bases, J lost 1 base, and 2 bases stayed unmatched. Germline CDR1 is SNHLY and CDR2 is FYNNEI. The CDR3 length is 15 residues. CDR3 residues: CASRGTGGSNQPQHF. In DNA form, the CDR3 reads TGTGCCAGCAGGGGGACAGGGGGAAGCAATCAGCCCCAGCATTTT.

This chain uses TRBV7-9 with TRBJ2-3; D is unclear. The length of the CDR3 is 12 residues. Germline loops: CDR1 SEHNR, CDR2 FQNEAQ (reference sequence). V dropped 2 bases and J dropped 5 bases, with 5 bases sitting between them. This chain's CDR3 is CASSLPQDTQYF. CDR3 bases: TGTGCCAGCAGCTTACCCCAAGATACGCAGTATTTT. The full variable domain, completed using reference TRBV7-9 and TRBJ2-3, is DTGVSQNPRHKITKRGQNVTFRCDPISEHNRLYWYRQTLGQGPEFLTYFQNEAQLEKSRLLSDRFSAERPKGSFSTLEIQRTEQGDSAMYLCASSLPQDTQYFGPGTRLTVL.

As concerns this clone: Distinct nucleotide sequences in the sample also encode this CDR3. V gene TRBV6-5 combines with J gene TRBJ1-1; D uncertain. CDR1 and CDR2 from the germline V gene are MNHEY and SVGAGI. The length of the CDR3 is 13 residues. Trimming stripped 5 bases from V and 0 bases from J, with 7 bases between. The DNA of the CDR3 is TGTGCCAGCAGTCGGCAGCTGAACACTGAAGCTTTCTTT. This encodes CASSRQLNTEAFF.

This rearrangement joins TRBV28 to TRBJ2-2, with 10 positions matching TRBD2. Germline V gives CDR1 MDHEN, CDR2 SYDVKM. CDR3 length: 21 residues. After removal of 3 bases from V and 0 bases from J, the junction contained 16 bases not matched to a gene. This CDR3 is CASSFHTSLAGEGSNTGELFF. The CDR3 DNA is TGTGCCAGCAGTTTCCATACCTCTCTAGCGGGAGAGGGGTCGAACACCGGGGAGCTGTTTTTT.

The chain links TRBV18 to TRBJ2-1, with D unclear. The germline CDR1 and CDR2 sequences are KGHSH and LQKENI. The CDR3 length is 14 residues. V lost 0 bases, J lost 8 bases, and 11 bases lay in between. For the CDR3, the DNA is TGTGCCAGCTCACCACCGGGCCTGGGCTATGAGCAGTTCTTC. Translating it yields CASSPPGLGYEQFF.

This chain's CDR3 is CATQSYGYTF. The DNA for the CDR3 is TGTGCCACCCAGTCCTATGGCTACACCTTC. The chain uses TRBV6-6 and TRBJ1-2; D is uncertain. Trimming removed 10 bases from V and 4 bases from J, with 7 bases in between. The CDR3 extends over 10 amino acids. Germline V gene lookup returns CDR1 MNHNY and CDR2 SVGAGI (reference sequence).